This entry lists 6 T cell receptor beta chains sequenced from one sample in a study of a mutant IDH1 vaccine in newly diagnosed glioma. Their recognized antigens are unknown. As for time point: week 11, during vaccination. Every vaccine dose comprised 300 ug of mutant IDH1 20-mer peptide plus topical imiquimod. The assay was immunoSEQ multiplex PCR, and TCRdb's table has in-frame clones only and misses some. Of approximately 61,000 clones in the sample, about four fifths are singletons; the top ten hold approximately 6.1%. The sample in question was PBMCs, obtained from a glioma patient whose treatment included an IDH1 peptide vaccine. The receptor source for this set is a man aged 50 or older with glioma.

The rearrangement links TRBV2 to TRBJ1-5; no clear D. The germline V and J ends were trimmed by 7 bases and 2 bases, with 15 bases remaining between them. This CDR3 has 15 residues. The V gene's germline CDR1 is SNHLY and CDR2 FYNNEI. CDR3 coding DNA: TGTGCCAGCACAAAAGGGAGCGACGGCAATCAGCCCCAGCATTTT. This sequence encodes CASTKGSDGNQPQHF.

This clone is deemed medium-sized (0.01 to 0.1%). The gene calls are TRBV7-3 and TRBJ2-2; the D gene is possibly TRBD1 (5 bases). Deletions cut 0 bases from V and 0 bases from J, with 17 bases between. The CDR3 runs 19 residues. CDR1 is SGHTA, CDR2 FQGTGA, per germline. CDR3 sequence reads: CASSLTGPGSYANTGELFF. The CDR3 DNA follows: TGTGCCAGCAGCTTAACGGGCCCAGGGTCGTACGCGAACACCGGGGAGCTGTTTTTT.

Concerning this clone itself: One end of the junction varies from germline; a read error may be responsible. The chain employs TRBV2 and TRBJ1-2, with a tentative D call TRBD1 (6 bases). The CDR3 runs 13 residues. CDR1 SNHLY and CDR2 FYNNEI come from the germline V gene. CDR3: CASSETFSGDASF. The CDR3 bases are TGTGCCAGCAGTGAAACATTCTCAGGGGATGCCTCCTTC.

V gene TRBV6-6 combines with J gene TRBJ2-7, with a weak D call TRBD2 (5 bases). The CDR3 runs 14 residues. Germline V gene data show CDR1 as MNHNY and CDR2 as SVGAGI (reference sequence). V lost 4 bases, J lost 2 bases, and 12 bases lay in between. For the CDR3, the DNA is TGTGCCAGCAGTTTCGGAGGAAGCCCCTACGAGCAGTACTTC. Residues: CASSFGGSPYEQYF.

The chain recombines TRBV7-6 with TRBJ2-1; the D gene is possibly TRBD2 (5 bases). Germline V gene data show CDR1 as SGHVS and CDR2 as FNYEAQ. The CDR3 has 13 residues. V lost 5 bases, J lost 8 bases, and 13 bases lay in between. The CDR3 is CASSPTWRDEQFF. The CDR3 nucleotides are TGTGCCAGCAGCCCGACGTGGCGGGATGAGCAGTTCTTC.

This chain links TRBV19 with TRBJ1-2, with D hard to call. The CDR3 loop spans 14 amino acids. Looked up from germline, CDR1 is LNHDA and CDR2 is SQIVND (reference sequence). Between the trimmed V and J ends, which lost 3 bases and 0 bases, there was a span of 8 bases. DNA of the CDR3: TGTGCCAGTAGTATGGGGTTTACTAACTATGGCTACACCTTC. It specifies CASSMGFTNYGYTF.